Shown below are 21 T cell receptor beta chains from a single sample sequenced in a study of CD8+ T cells in alopecia areata. The sample's treatment: oral pan-JAK inhibitor, 5-10 mg twice daily. cDNA reverse transcribed from extracted RNA served as the sequencing template. Sequencing used immunoSEQ multiplex PCR; TCRdb keeps in-frame clones, though not all of them. The sample holds approximately 210,000 clones, 45% to 65% seen once. The sample consisted of CD4+ T cells sorted from blood, taken at week 4, from a patient treated with tofacitinib. The receptors come from a human donor with alopecia areata.

The chain carries TRBV30 and TRBJ1-1, with D perhaps TRBD1 (6 bases). CDR1 and CDR2 from the germline V gene are GTSNPN and SVGIG (reference sequence). This CDR3 has 13 residues. With 1 base removed from V and 4 bases from J, the gap between germline ends came to 10 bases. In DNA, the CDR3 is TGTGCCTGGAGTGGACAGGCGAGCACTGAAGCTTTCTTT. Translated: CAWSGQASTEAFF.

The gene calls are TRBV11-1 and TRBJ2-5; no reliable D call. CDR3 length equals 11 residues. With 2 bases removed from V and 5 bases from J, the gap between germline ends came to 3 bases. The germline V gene has CDR1 SGHAT and CDR2 FQDESV (reference sequence). The CDR3: CASSLLETQYF. The DNA of the CDR3 is TGTGCCAGCAGCTTATTGGAGACCCAGTACTTC.

V gene TRBV5-1 combines with J gene TRBJ2-5; a weak D match, TRBD2 (6 bases). The CDR3 is 14 amino acids. Germline loops: CDR1 SGHRS, CDR2 YFSETQ. Trimming stripped 4 bases from V and 4 bases from J, with 14 bases between. This CDR3 reads CASSTRGGAETQYF. The CDR3 bases are TGCGCCAGCAGCACACGTGGCGGGGCAGAGACCCAGTACTTC.

This clone was picked up a small number of times. This chain links TRBV29-1 with TRBJ2-4, with TRBD2 matching 12 bases. After removal of 7 bases from V and 1 base from J, the junction contained 8 bases not matched to a gene. CDR3 length equals 16 residues. Germline values: CDR1 SQVTM, CDR2 ANQGSEA. The CDR3 region has the DNA TGCAGCGAAGGACTAGCGGGGTTCCCCGCCAAAAACATTCAGTACTTC. It is translated as CSEGLAGFPAKNIQYF. Full variable domain (rest looked up from reference TRBV29-1 and TRBJ2-4): SAVISQKPSRDICQRGTSLTIQCQVDSQVTMMFWYRQQPGQSLTLIATANQGSEATYESGFVIDKFPISRPNLTFSTLTVSNMSPEDSSIYLCSEGLAGFPAKNIQYFGAGTRLSVL.

The V gene is TRBV29-1, the J gene TRBJ2-3, with TRBD2 identical over 9 bases. From germline, CDR1 is SQVTM and CDR2 ANQGSEA. The CDR3 has 14 residues. The ends lost 3 bases at V and 5 bases at J; junction bases unmatched: 6. The CDR3 is CSVDPSGEGDTQYF. As DNA, the CDR3 is TGCAGCGTTGATCCTAGCGGGGAGGGAGATACGCAGTATTTT.

The chain uses TRBV29-1 and TRBJ2-3; 8 nucleotides agree with TRBD2. The CDR3 length is 15 residues. V lost 8 bases and J lost 3; bases outside the gene matches: 13. Germline V CDR1 and CDR2: SQVTM, ANQGSEA. This CDR3 reads CSSKSRGERTDTQYF. CDR3 coding DNA: TGCAGCTCTAAGTCGCGGGGGGAAAGGACAGATACGCAGTATTTT.

The chain recombines TRBV6-6 with TRBJ2-7; 12 bases fit TRBD1. The germline gives CDR1 MNHNY, CDR2 SVGAGI (reference sequence). After removal of 2 bases from V and 8 bases from J, the junction contained 7 bases not matched to a gene. This CDR3 region has 15 residues. The CDR3 sequence: CASSYDPGQGAKQYF. The DNA of the CDR3 is TGTGCCAGCAGTTACGACCCGGGACAGGGGGCTAAGCAGTACTTC.

The genes are TRBV7-2 and TRBJ2-5; weak D call: TRBD1 (5 bases). V shed 4 bases and J shed 2 bases, with 8 bases lying between them. This CDR3 comprises 13 residues. The germline CDR1 and CDR2 sequences are SGHTA and FQGNSA. The CDR3 loop reads CASSSGKQETQYF. CDR3 sequence (DNA): TGTGCCAGCAGCTCAGGGAAGCAAGAGACCCAGTACTTC.

This chain's CDR3 is CASSLTGGQSEAFF. The CDR3 coding sequence is TGTGCCAGCAGCTTAACGGGGGGACAGTCTGAAGCTTTCTTT. The V call is TRBV11-2, the J call TRBJ1-1, with 7 bases matching TRBD1. J was trimmed by 6 bases and V by 2 bases; bases with no gene match: 6. In germline, CDR1 is SGHAT, CDR2 FQNNGV. CDR3 length: 14 residues. The variable domain in full, with the rest retrieved from reference TRBV11-2 and TRBJ1-1, is EAGVAQSPRYKIIEKRQSVAFWCNPISGHATLYWYQQILGQGPKLLIQFQNNGVVDDSQLPKDRFSAERLKGVDSTLKIQPAKLEDSAVYLCASSLTGGQSEAFFGQGTRLTVV.

This clone was detected once. This chain connects TRBV30 to TRBJ1-2; D gene uncertain. Trimming removed 0 bases from V and 8 bases from J, with 10 bases in between. CDR1 and CDR2 from the germline V gene are GTSNPN and SVGIG (reference sequence). CDR3 length equals 12 residues. CDR3 DNA sequence: TGTGCCTGGAGTGTGGACTGGGCGGGCTACACCTTC. Translated, it gives CAWSVDWAGYTF. The full variable domain, completed using reference TRBV30 and TRBJ1-2, is SQTIHQWPATLVQPVGSPLSLECTVEGTSNPNLYWYRQAAGRGLQLLFYSVGIGQISSEVPQNLSASRPQDRQFILSSKKLLLSDSGFYLCAWSVDWAGYTFGSGTRLTVV.

The chain recombines TRBV14 with TRBJ1-5; tentatively, D is TRBD1 (6 bases). This CDR3 contains 18 residues. Per germline, CDR1 SGHDN and CDR2 FVKESK. Trimming removed 2 bases at V and 5 bases at J, with 22 bases between. The CDR3 loop reads CASSQPLGGQGWHQPQHF. CDR3 coding DNA: TGTGCCAGCAGCCAACCACTGGGGGGGCAGGGTTGGCATCAGCCCCAGCATTTT.

The genes are TRBV4-3 and TRBJ1-6, with D unclear. The V and J ends lost 2 bases and 1 base respectively, with 6 bases between them. Germline V gene data show CDR1 as LGHNA and CDR2 as YSLEER. CDR3 size: 15 residues. CDR3 amino acids: CASSQRVSYNSPLHF. The CDR3 DNA is TGCGCCAGCAGCCAACGAGTGTCCTATAATTCACCCCTCCACTTT.

The chain carries TRBV5-4 and TRBJ1-4, with TRBD1 identical over 7 bases. Germline lookup yields CDR1 SGHNT and CDR2 YYREEE (reference sequence). The ends lost 4 bases at V and 10 bases at J; junction bases unmatched: 7. The CDR3 is 13 amino acids. The CDR3 sequence: CASSVGGEGKLFF. In DNA, the CDR3 is TGTGCCAGCAGCGTAGGGGGCGAAGGAAAACTGTTTTTT.

The chain links TRBV29-1 to TRBJ1-1; D unresolved. The V end was cut by 7 bases, the J end by 1 base, with 13 bases between. CDR3 length: 13 residues. The germline gives CDR1 SQVTM, CDR2 ANQGSEA. The CDR3 protein is CSAVTWGNTEAFF. DNA of the CDR3: TGCAGCGCCGTGACGTGGGGGAACACTGAAGCTTTCTTT. The full variable domain, completed using reference TRBV29-1 and TRBJ1-1, is SAVISQKPSRDICQRGTSLTIQCQVDSQVTMMFWYRQQPGQSLTLIATANQGSEATYESGFVIDKFPISRPNLTFSTLTVSNMSPEDSSIYLCSAVTWGNTEAFFGQGTRLTVV.

The chain couples TRBV30 to TRBJ1-3; D is unresolved. Germline V CDR1 and CDR2: GTSNPN, SVGIG (reference sequence). The CDR3 contains 15 residues. Trimming took 0 bases from V and 2 from J, leaving 11 bases between them. The CDR3 DNA reads TGTGCCTGGAGTGTACGGCAGTCGCCTGGAAACACCATATATTTT. It is translated as CAWSVRQSPGNTIYF.

Only one count was recorded for this clone. The J gene is TRBJ2-1, the V gene TRBV5-1, with D possibly matching TRBD1 (5 bases). Trimming removed 0 bases at V and 4 bases at J, with 14 bases between. Per the germline V gene, CDR1 is SGHRS and CDR2 is YFSETQ. The CDR3 sequence is 16 residues long. This CDR3 reads CASSLEGKGHYNEQFF. CDR3 coding DNA: TGCGCCAGCAGCTTGGAGGGGAAAGGGCATTACAATGAGCAGTTCTTC.

The table lists this clone with a few counts. The chain joins TRBV4-1 to TRBJ1-2; D might be TRBD1 (6 bases). The CDR3 runs to 15 residues. V was trimmed by 0 bases and J by 5 bases, leaving 13 bases between them. The germline V gene encodes CDR1 MGHRA and CDR2 YSYEKL. Written as DNA, the CDR3 is TGCGCCAGCAGCCAAGAAGGCAGGGGATCTTATGGCTACACCTTC. As protein: CASSQEGRGSYGYTF.

The chain carries TRBV28 and TRBJ2-7; the D gene could be TRBD1 or TRBD2 (5 bases each). Germline assignment: CDR1 MDHEN and CDR2 SYDVKM. V was pared by 3 bases and J by 3 bases, with 12 bases between. The CDR3 runs 14 residues. The CDR3 protein is CASSFGTPVYEQYF. DNA of the CDR3: TGTGCCAGCAGTTTCGGGACGCCCGTCTACGAGCAGTACTTC. The whole variable domain, filled in from reference TRBV28 and TRBJ2-7, reads DVKVTQSSRYLVKRTGEKVFLECVQDMDHENMFWYRQDPGLGLRLIYFSYDVKMKEKGDIPEGYSVSREKKERFSLILESASTNQTSMYLCASSFGTPVYEQYFGPGTRLTVT.

The chain recombines TRBV30 with TRBJ2-3; 11 bases line up with TRBD2. Per germline, CDR1 GTSNPN and CDR2 SVGIG (reference sequence). The V and J ends lost 4 bases and 4 bases, in that order; junction bases with no gene match: 7. The CDR3 sequence is 15 residues long. The CDR3 region is CAWIPGLAVSDTQYF. CDR3 sequence (DNA): TGTGCCTGGATTCCGGGACTAGCGGTTTCAGATACGCAGTATTTT. The full variable domain, in which reference TRBV30 and TRBJ2-3 provide the parts outside the CDR3, is SQTIHQWPATLVQPVGSPLSLECTVEGTSNPNLYWYRQAAGRGLQLLFYSVGIGQISSEVPQNLSASRPQDRQFILSSKKLLLSDSGFYLCAWIPGLAVSDTQYFGPGTRLTVL.

This clone has just a few counts. The chain uses TRBV5-1 and TRBJ2-7, with a weak D call TRBD1 (5 bases). The CDR3 contains 15 residues. Germline CDR1 and CDR2: SGHRS and YFSETQ. V was cut by 0 bases and J by 0 bases, with 10 bases left in between. The CDR3 region is CASSLVGRSSYEQYF. In nucleotides, the CDR3 is TGCGCCAGCAGCTTGGTGGGGCGGAGCTCCTACGAGCAGTACTTC.

The V call is TRBV5-1, the J call TRBJ1-1; no reliable D call. V lost 0 bases, J lost 3 bases, and 9 bases lay in between. Germline CDR1 reads SGHRS; CDR2 reads YFSETQ. The CDR3 is 14 amino acids. The CDR3 DNA is TGCGCCAGCAGCTTGGGGGAGGCGGACACTGAAGCTTTCTTT. Translation: CASSLGEADTEAFF.